One and the same sample provided the 2 T cell receptor beta chains below, sequenced in a study of T-cell memory formation after mild COVID-19. Via MiXCR, TCRdb re-called the 5' RACE reads, giving one row per CDR3 protein. In the table there are fewer than 600,000 distinct CDR3 sequences, less than 25% of which are singletons. Sequences were obtained from PBMCs or a T cell subset sorted from them (not recorded which). The receptor set was obtained from an adult woman who had mild COVID-19 (a few samples of this study predate the infection). Cell type and time point are not known.

This chain uses TRBV10-3 with TRBJ1-6, with unresolved D. Per germline, CDR1 ENHRY and CDR2 SYGVKD. V lost 8 bases and J 8 bases, leaving 13 bases between the germline ends. The CDR3 has 13 residues. The CDR3 nucleotides read TGTGCCATCGGGCTTGAGGGAGATTCACCCCTCCACTTT. This translates into CAIGLEGDSPLHF.

V and J are TRBV5-1 and TRBJ2-7, with D perhaps matching TRBD1 or TRBD2 (5 bases each). V was cut by 4 bases and J by 5 bases, with 16 bases left in between. The V gene's germline CDR1 is SGHRS and CDR2 YFSETQ. The CDR3 consists of 14 residues. The CDR3 spells CASSPRDLIHEQYF. Written as DNA, the CDR3 is TGCGCCAGCAGCCCCCGGGACCTGATCCACGAGCAGTACTTC. The full variable domain, its missing parts supplied by reference TRBV5-1 and TRBJ2-7, is KAGVTQTPRYLIKTRGQQVTLSCSPISGHRSVSWYQQTPGQGLQFLFEYFSETQRNKGNFPGRFSGRQFSNSRSEMNVSTLELGDSALYLCASSPRDLIHEQYFGPGTRLTVT.